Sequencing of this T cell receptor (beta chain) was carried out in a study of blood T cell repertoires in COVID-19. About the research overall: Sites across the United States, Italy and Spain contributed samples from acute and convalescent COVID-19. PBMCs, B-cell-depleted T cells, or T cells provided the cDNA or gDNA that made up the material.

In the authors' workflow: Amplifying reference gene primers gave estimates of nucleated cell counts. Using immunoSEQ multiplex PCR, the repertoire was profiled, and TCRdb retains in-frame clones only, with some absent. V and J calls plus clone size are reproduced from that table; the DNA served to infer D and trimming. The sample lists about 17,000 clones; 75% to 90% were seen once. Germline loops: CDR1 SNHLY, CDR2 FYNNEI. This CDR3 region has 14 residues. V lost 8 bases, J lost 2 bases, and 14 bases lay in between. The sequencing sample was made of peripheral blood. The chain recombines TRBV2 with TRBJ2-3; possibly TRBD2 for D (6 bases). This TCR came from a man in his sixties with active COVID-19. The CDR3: CASRGARSTDTQYF. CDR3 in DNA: TGTGCCAGCCGCGGGGCTAGATCCACAGATACGCAGTATTTT.